This passage covers 22 T cell receptor beta chains from one sample sequenced in a study of T cell repertoires in cytomegalovirus infection. TCRdb reprocessed the reads via MiXCR and lists one record per CDR3 protein. The repertoire has 450,000 to 650,000 distinct CDR3 sequences, about 25% of them found once; the top ten carry less than 15%. Source material: PBMCs. The receptor source for this set is a human donor in good health (CMV status not recorded). Some clones in this sample may be carry-over from other donors' samples.

In this sample, this clonotype turned up many times. The chain links TRBV4-1 to TRBJ2-3; tentative D call: TRBD2 (6 bases). V was clipped by 0 bases and J by 1 base, with 8 bases between them. This CDR3 comprises 15 residues. The germline V gene has CDR1 MGHRA and CDR2 YSYEKL. The CDR3 region has the DNA TGCGCCAGCAGCCAAGAGCAGCGGGGCACAGATACGCAGTATTTT. This gives the protein CASSQEQRGTDTQYF.

The sample holds a few counts of this clonotype. The chain has TRBV30 and TRBJ2-1, with TRBD2 matching over 8 bases. There are 12 residues in the CDR3. Germline trimming cut 3 bases from V and 9 bases from J; bases unmatched to any gene: 4. Germline V gene sequence: CDR1 GTSNPN, CDR2 SVGIG (reference sequence). The CDR3 here is CAWSRGTSEQFF. In DNA form, the CDR3 reads TGTGCCTGGAGCCGAGGGACTAGTGAGCAGTTCTTC.

Many counts were recorded for this clonotype. The chain is built from TRBV7-2 and TRBJ2-7; 7 bases line up with TRBD2. CDR3 length equals 17 residues. V shed 0 bases and J 0 bases; nucleotides not matched to a gene: 8. From germline, CDR1 is SGHTA and CDR2 FQGNSA. CDR3 coding DNA: TGTGCCAGCAGCTTAGCGGGGCGGGAGTCTCCCTCCTACGAGCAGTACTTC. Protein product: CASSLAGRESPSYEQYF.

This sequence joins TRBV3-1 and TRBJ1-5; D perhaps matches TRBD1 (6 bases). The CDR3 runs to 15 residues. Germline values: CDR1 LGHDT, CDR2 YNNKEL (reference sequence). Trimming took 0 bases from V and 7 from J, leaving 13 bases between them. CDR3 loop: CASSQDAGGGQPQHF. CDR3 in DNA: TGTGCCAGCAGCCAAGATGCTGGGGGCGGACAGCCCCAGCATTTT.

The V call is TRBV4-2, the J call TRBJ2-3; D gene uncertain. Germline assignment: CDR1 LGHNA and CDR2 YNFKEQ. This CDR3 comprises 15 residues. Trimming took 0 bases from V and 3 from J, leaving 10 bases between them. The CDR3 spells CASSQESYSTDTQYF. CDR3 bases: TGTGCCAGCAGCCAAGAATCTTATAGTACAGATACGCAGTATTTT.

This clonotype has more than one count but fewer than ten. The rearrangement uses TRBV7-9 and TRBJ1-1, with no clear D. Germline CDR1 reads SEHNR; CDR2 reads FQNEAQ (reference sequence). The CDR3 consists of 15 residues. The V and J ends lost 5 bases and 0 bases respectively, with 13 bases between them. This CDR3 is CASSPSVGMNTEAFF. The CDR3 nucleotides are TGTGCCAGCAGCCCCTCGGTTGGGATGAACACTGAAGCTTTCTTT. Filled out from reference TRBV7-9 and TRBJ1-1, the complete variable domain reads DTGVSQNPRHKITKRGQNVTFRCDPISEHNRLYWYRQTLGQGPEFLTYFQNEAQLEKSRLLSDRFSAERPKGSFSTLEIQRTEQGDSAMYLCASSPSVGMNTEAFFGQGTRLTVV.

This clonotype was picked up many times. The junction departs from germline at one end; a sequencing error may be responsible. CDR3 sequence reads: CASSFPPRQPESF. In DNA, the CDR3 is TGTGCCAGCAGCTTCCCCCCCCGACAGCCCGAATCCTTC. This sequence joins TRBV7-9 and TRBJ1-2; D possibly corresponds to TRBD1 (5 bases). The CDR3 consists of 13 residues. Germline V lookup: CDR1 SEHNR, CDR2 FQNEAQ (reference sequence).

Many counts were recorded for this clonotype. The V call is TRBV7-6, the J call TRBJ2-3; 9 bases fit TRBD2. The CDR3 spans 17 residues. Looked up from germline, CDR1 is SGHVS and CDR2 is FNYEAQ. Trimming removed 1 base from V and 5 bases from J; junction bases left unmatched: 10. CDR3: CASSLETAGGPGDTQYF. Here the CDR3 DNA reads TGTGCCAGCAGCTTAGAGACCGCGGGAGGGCCAGGAGATACGCAGTATTTT.

This clonotype was picked up a small number of times. V usage is TRBV4-2 and J usage is TRBJ1-1; TRBD1 might be the D (5 bases). Germline CDR1 is LGHNA and CDR2 is YNFKEQ. The CDR3 has 15 residues. Trimming pared 0 bases from V and 4 bases from J, leaving 12 bases between. The CDR3 protein is CASSQDLLGGTEAFF. DNA for the CDR3: TGTGCCAGCAGCCAAGATCTCCTGGGGGGCACTGAAGCTTTCTTT.

This clonotype was found a few times. The V call is TRBV7-6, the J call TRBJ2-5; 9 bases match TRBD1. V lost 3 bases and J lost 5; bases outside the gene matches: 10. CDR1 SGHVS and CDR2 FNYEAQ come from the germline V gene. The CDR3 is made up of 16 amino acids. The CDR3 sequence is CASSLSPGQGRETQYF. The CDR3 bases are TGTGCCAGCAGCTTGTCCCCGGGACAGGGCAGGGAGACCCAGTACTTC.

This clonotype was detected ten times or more. This rearrangement joins TRBV7-8 to TRBJ2-5; D is undetermined. The CDR3 length is 13 residues. Per the germline V gene, CDR1 is SGHVS and CDR2 is FQNEAQ. The V gene lost 3 bases and the J gene lost 3 bases, with 8 bases spanning the gap. The CDR3 spells CASSFLREETQYF. CDR3 DNA sequence: TGTGCCAGCAGCTTTCTGCGTGAAGAGACCCAGTACTTC.

In its sample, this clonotype was seen a few times. The gene calls are TRBV7-6 and TRBJ2-1; TRBD2 agrees at 7 bases. CDR1 SGHVS and CDR2 FNYEAQ come from the germline V gene. V shed 5 bases and J 1 base; nucleotides not matched to a gene: 8. The CDR3 sequence is 16 residues long. Here the CDR3 reads CASSAGPGLSYNEQFF. The CDR3 bases are TGTGCCAGCAGCGCCGGTCCGGGACTATCCTACAATGAGCAGTTCTTC.

Only a few counts were recorded for this clonotype. The chain carries TRBV7-9 and TRBJ1-1; D might be TRBD1 (6 bases). Trimming stripped 6 bases from V and 8 bases from J, with 13 bases between. CDR3 size: 12 residues. Per the germline V gene, CDR1 is SEHNR and CDR2 is FQNEAQ (reference sequence). The CDR3 sequence is CASRHGQTEAFF. The CDR3 DNA reads as TGTGCCAGCAGACACGGACAGACAGAAGCTTTCTTT.

V and J are TRBV3-1 and TRBJ1-2; 12 bases match TRBD1. CDR3 size: 14 residues. Trimming at V came to 4 bases and at J to 8 bases, leaving 5 bases not matched to a gene. The germline CDR1 and CDR2 sequences are LGHDT and YNNKEL (reference sequence). CDR3 loop: CASSRDRGRFGYTF. CDR3 bases: TGTGCCAGCAGCCGGGACAGGGGGCGGTTCGGCTACACCTTC.

This clonotype was picked up many times. V usage is TRBV7-2 and J usage is TRBJ1-6; D perhaps matches TRBD1 (5 bases). The CDR3 has 14 residues. Germline V lookup: CDR1 SGHTA, CDR2 FQGNSA. Trimming shortened V by 5 bases and J by 4 bases, and 9 bases separated the two germline ends. The CDR3 here is CASSPGIYNSPLHF. CDR3 bases: TGTGCCAGCAGCCCAGGGATTTATAATTCACCCCTCCACTTT.

This clonotype turned up a few times. This chain uses TRBV10-3 with TRBJ2-7, with D possibly called TRBD1 or TRBD2 (5 bases each). This CDR3 contains 13 residues. V gave up 6 bases and J gave up 8 bases, with 17 bases separating them. Germline values: CDR1 ENHRY, CDR2 SYGVKD. CDR3 DNA: TGTGCCATCAGGCCACCGAGGGGTAATAAGCAGTACGTC. Translated, it gives CAIRPPRGNKQYV.

The rearrangement joins TRBV19 to TRBJ2-1, with 10 bases identical to TRBD2. Germline CDR1 and CDR2: LNHDA and SQIVND (reference sequence). The CDR3 sequence is 15 residues long. Trimming at V came to 4 bases and at J to 9 bases, leaving 9 bases not matched to a gene. The CDR3 DNA is TGTGCCAGTAGTACTCCGGGACTAGCGTCCGGTGAGCAGTTCTTC. This sequence encodes CASSTPGLASGEQFF.

V is TRBV4-3 and J is TRBJ2-1; D is uncertain. From germline, CDR1 is LGHNA and CDR2 YSLEER. CDR3 length: 16 residues. V lost 4 bases, J lost 0 bases, and 13 bases lay in between. The CDR3 reads CASSPEVASSYNEQFF. The DNA of the CDR3 is TGCGCCAGCAGCCCAGAAGTCGCTAGCTCCTACAATGAGCAGTTCTTC.

This clonotype was observed a few times. The CDR3 is CASSLWSGSHEQFF. The CDR3 DNA is TGTGCCAGCAGCTTATGGTCCGGGAGTCATGAGCAGTTCTTC. The chain recombines TRBV7-2 with TRBJ2-1; D may be TRBD2 (6 bases). This CDR3 comprises 14 residues. CDR1 SGHTA and CDR2 FQGNSA come from the germline V gene. V dropped 2 bases and J dropped 8 bases, with 13 bases sitting between them.

This clonotype was found a few times. The V gene is TRBV7-9, the J gene TRBJ1-1; D unresolved. Trimming took off 5 bases at V and 1 base at J, with 11 bases between the two ends. The germline CDR1 and CDR2 sequences are SEHNR and FQNEAQ (reference sequence). CDR3 length equals 14 residues. CDR3 residues: CASSPDDGNTEAFF. In DNA form, the CDR3 reads TGTGCCAGCAGCCCAGACGACGGGAACACTGAAGCTTTCTTT.

The chain carries TRBV10-3 and TRBJ1-5; D perhaps matches TRBD1 (5 bases). This CDR3 is built from 13 residues. In germline, CDR1 is ENHRY, CDR2 SYGVKD. V lost 10 bases to trimming and J lost 4 bases, with 14 bases between them. This CDR3 is CATQEGLNQPQHF. CDR3 sequence (DNA): TGTGCCACCCAGGAGGGGCTTAATCAGCCCCAGCATTTT.

This sequence joins TRBV20-1 and TRBJ1-5; 8 bases align to TRBD1. V gave up 0 bases and J gave up 7 bases; unmatched junction bases: 5. This CDR3 has 14 residues. The germline V gene has CDR1 DFQATT and CDR2 SNEGSKA (reference sequence). CDR3 protein: CSARDRQGIQPQHF. The CDR3 DNA follows: TGCAGTGCTAGAGATCGACAGGGGATCCAGCCCCAGCATTTT.